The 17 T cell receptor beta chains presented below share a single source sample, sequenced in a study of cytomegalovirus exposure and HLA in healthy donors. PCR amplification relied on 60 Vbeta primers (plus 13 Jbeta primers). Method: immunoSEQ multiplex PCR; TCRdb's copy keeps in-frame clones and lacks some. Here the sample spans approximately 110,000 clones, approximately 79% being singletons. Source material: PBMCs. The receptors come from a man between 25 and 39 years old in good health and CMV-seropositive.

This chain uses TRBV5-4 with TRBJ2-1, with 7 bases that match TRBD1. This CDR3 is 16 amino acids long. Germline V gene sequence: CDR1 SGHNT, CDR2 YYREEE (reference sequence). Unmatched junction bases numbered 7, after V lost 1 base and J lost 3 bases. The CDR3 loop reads CASSLLETGDYNEQFF. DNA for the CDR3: TGTGCCAGCAGCTTGTTGGAAACAGGGGACTACAATGAGCAGTTCTTC.

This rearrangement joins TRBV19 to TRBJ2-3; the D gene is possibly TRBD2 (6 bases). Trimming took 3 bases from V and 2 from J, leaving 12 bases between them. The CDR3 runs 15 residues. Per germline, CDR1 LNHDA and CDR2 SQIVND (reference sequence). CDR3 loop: CASSMAGWDTDTQYF. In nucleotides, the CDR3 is TGTGCCAGTAGTATGGCGGGGTGGGACACAGATACGCAGTATTTT.

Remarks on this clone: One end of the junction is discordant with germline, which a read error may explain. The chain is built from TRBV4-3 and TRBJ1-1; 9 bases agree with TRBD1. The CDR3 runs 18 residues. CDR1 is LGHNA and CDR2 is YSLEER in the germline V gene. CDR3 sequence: CASSQEPYTGGADTEAFF. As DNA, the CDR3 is TGCGCTAGCAGCCAAGAGCCTTATACAGGGGGCGCGGACACTGAAGCTTTCTTT.

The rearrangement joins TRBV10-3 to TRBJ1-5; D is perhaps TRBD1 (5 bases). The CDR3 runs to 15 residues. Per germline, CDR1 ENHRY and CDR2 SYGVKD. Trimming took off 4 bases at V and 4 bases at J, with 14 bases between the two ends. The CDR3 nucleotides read TGTGCCATCAGTGGGGGGGACGGCTTGAATCAGCCCCAGCATTTT. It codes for CAISGGDGLNQPQHF.

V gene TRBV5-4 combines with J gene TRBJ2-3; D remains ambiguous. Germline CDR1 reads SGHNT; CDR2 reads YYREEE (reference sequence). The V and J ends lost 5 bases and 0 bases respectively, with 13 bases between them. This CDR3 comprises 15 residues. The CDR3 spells CASSSASPSTDTQYF. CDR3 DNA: TGTGCCAGCAGTTCAGCGAGCCCTAGCACAGATACGCAGTATTTT.

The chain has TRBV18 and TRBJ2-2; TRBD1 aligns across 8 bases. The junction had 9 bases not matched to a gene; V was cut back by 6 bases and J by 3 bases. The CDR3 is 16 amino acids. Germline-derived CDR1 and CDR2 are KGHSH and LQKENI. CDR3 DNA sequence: TGTGCCAGCTCCCTCCCCGGGACAGGAGACACCGGGGAGCTGTTTTTT. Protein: CASSLPGTGDTGELFF.

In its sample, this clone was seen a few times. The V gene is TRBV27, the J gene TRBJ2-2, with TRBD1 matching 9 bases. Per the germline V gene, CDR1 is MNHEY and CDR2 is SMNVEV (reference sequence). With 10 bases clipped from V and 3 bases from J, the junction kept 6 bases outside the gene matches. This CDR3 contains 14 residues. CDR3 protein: CATQGAAYTGELFF. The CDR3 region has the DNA TGTGCCACACAGGGGGCCGCCTACACCGGGGAGCTGTTTTTT.

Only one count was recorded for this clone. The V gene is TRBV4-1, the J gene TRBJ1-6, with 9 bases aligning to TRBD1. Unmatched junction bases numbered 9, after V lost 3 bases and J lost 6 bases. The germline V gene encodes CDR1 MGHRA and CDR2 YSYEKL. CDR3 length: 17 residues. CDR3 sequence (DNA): TGCGCCAGCAGCCACCCCCCCGGGACAGGGCTTAATTCACCCCTCCACTTT. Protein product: CASSHPPGTGLNSPLHF.

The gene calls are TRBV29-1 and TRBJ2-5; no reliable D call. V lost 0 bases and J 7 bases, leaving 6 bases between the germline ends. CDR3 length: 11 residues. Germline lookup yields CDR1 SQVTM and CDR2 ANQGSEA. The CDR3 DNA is TGCAGCGTTGAAGATCGCGGGACCCAGTACTTC. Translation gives CSVEDRGTQYF.

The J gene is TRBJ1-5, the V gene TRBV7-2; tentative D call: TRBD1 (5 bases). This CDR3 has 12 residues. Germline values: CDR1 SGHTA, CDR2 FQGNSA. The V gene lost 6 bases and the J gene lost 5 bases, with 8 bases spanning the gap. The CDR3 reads CASSGGYQPQHF. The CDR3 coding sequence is TGTGCCAGCAGTGGGGGGTATCAGCCCCAGCATTTT.

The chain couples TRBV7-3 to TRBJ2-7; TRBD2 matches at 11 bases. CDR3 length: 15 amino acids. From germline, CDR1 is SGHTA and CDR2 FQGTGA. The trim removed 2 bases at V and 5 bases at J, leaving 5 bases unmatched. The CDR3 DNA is TGTGCCAGCAGCTTACGACTAGCGGGGATCAACGAGCAGTACTTC. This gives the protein CASSLRLAGINEQYF.

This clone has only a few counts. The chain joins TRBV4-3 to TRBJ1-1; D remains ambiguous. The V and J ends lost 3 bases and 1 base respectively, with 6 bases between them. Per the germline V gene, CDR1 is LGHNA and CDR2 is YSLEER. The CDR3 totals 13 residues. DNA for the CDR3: TGCGCCAGCAGCCAGGAGAGGAACACTGAAGCTTTCTTT. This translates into CASSQERNTEAFF.

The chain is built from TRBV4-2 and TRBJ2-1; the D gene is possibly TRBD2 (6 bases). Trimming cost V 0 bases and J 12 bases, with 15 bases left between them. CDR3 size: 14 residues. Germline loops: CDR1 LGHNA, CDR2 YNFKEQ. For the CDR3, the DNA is TGTGCCAGCAGCCAAGATCGGGACCAGGGAGGGCAGTTCTTC. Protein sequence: CASSQDRDQGGQFF.

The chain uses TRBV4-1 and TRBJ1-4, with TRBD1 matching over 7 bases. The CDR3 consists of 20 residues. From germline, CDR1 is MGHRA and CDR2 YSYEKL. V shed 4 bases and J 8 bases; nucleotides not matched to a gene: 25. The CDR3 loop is CASSPVFVGTEGPGREKLFF. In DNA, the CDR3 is TGCGCCAGCAGCCCAGTTTTCGTGGGGACAGAGGGGCCCGGTCGGGAAAAACTGTTTTTT.

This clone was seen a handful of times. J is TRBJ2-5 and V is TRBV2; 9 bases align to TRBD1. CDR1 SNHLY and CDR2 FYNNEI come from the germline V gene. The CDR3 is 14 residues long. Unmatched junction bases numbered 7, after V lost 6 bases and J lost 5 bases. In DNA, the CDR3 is TGTGCCAGCAGAGCCGGGACAGGGTACGAGACCCAGTACTTC. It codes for CASRAGTGYETQYF.

CDR3: CASSDTTGGNSPLHF. The CDR3 DNA follows: TGTGCCAGCAGTGATACGACAGGCGGTAATTCACCCCTCCACTTT. The genes are TRBV6-4 and TRBJ1-6; perhaps TRBD1 as D (6 bases). V gave up 3 bases and J gave up 6 bases, with 12 bases separating them. This CDR3 region has 15 residues. Germline loops: CDR1 MRHNA, CDR2 SNTAGT.

CDR3 amino acids: CASSVAAYNEQFF. For the CDR3, the DNA is TGTGCCAGCAGCGTCGCAGCGTACAATGAGCAGTTCTTC. The chain combines TRBV9 with TRBJ2-1, with no clear D. The V gene lost 2 bases and the J gene lost 4 bases, with 7 bases spanning the gap. CDR1 and CDR2 from the germline V gene are SGDLS and YYNGEE. This CDR3 has 13 amino acids.